This TCR beta chain was documented in a study of cytomegalovirus exposure and HLA in healthy donors. The CDR3 is made up of 16 amino acids. V trimming: 2 bases; J trimming: 2 bases; junction bases outside the gene matches: 5. The germline V gene has CDR1 MNHEY and CDR2 SVGAGI. PCR amplification relied on 60 Vbeta primers (plus 13 Jbeta primers). Using immunoSEQ multiplex PCR, the repertoire was profiled, and TCRdb retains in-frame clones only, with some absent. The repertoire consists of roughly 71,000 clones, with 50% to 80% occurring once and the leading ten covering about 20%. The chain is built from TRBV6-5 and TRBJ2-7; TRBD1 aligns across 11 bases. The sequence was collected from a man aged 35 to 55 in good health and CMV-seropositive. The sequenced sample consisted of PBMCs. The CDR3 coding sequence is TGTGCCAGCAGTTACCAGTCGGACAGGGGGCCCTACGAGCAGTACTTC. It translates to CASSYQSDRGPYEQYF.